This is a list of T cell receptor beta chains from one sample in a study of siplizumab effects on memory and regulatory T cells. Clones were sequenced by immunoSEQ multiplex PCR, and TCRdb holds only the in-frame ones, with some missing. The repertoire consists of about 100,000 clones, with 80% to 95% occurring once and the leading ten covering 0.15%. The sequencing sample was made of CD4+ T cells sorted from blood. The receptor set was obtained from a human donor in good health. The CDR3 runs from the conserved cysteine through the conserved F or W. D genes are given only for firm matches. Size values are once, few and many counts, or a class for expanded clones, and some rows have none.

J gene: TRBJ2-7
V gene: TRBV7-2
D gene: NA
clone size: NA
CDR3 DNA: TGTGCCAGCAGTCTGAATAGGGACTACGAGCAGTACTTC
CDR3 protein: CASSLNRDYEQYF

J gene: TRBJ2-5
V gene: TRBV7-2
D gene: NA
clone size: once
CDR3 DNA: TGTGCCAGCAGCTTAGGGCCAGGGCTCGTAGAGACCCAGTACTTC
CDR3 protein: CASSLGPGLVETQYF

J gene: TRBJ2-5
V gene: TRBV6-1
D gene: NA
clone size: NA
CDR3 DNA: TGTGCCAGCAGTGCCGAATTCAAAGAGACCCAGTACTTC
CDR3 protein: CASSAEFKETQYF

J gene: TRBJ1-3
V gene: TRBV7-6
D gene: TRBD1
clone size: NA
CDR3 DNA: TGTGCCAGCAGCATGGGACAGGGGGGATATGGAAACACCATATATTTT
CDR3 protein: CASSMGQGGYGNTIYF

J gene: TRBJ1-1
V gene: TRBV6-6
D gene: NA
clone size: NA
CDR3 DNA: TGTGCCAGCCTGGCGCAGACCCAAATGAACACTGAAGCTTTCTTT
CDR3 protein: CASLAQTQMNTEAFF

J gene: TRBJ1-1
V gene: TRBV6-6
D gene: NA
clone size: few
CDR3 DNA: TGTGCCAGCAGTTACAGGCAGACGAACACTGAAGCTTTCTTT
CDR3 protein: CASSYRQTNTEAFF

J gene: TRBJ1-2
V gene: TRBV7-9
D gene: NA
clone size: NA
CDR3 DNA: TGTGCCAGCAGCTTAGAGCCAGGGAAATCCTATGGCTACACCTTC
CDR3 protein: CASSLEPGKSYGYTF

J gene: TRBJ1-1
V gene: TRBV2
D gene: TRBD1
clone size: once
CDR3 DNA: TGTGCCAGGGGGACAGGGGGTGCGAACACTGAAGCTTTCTTT
CDR3 protein: CARGTGGANTEAFF

J gene: TRBJ1-1
V gene: TRBV20-1
D gene: NA
clone size: NA
CDR3 DNA: TGCAGTCCGGGCATGTATTCTGAAGCTTTCTTT
CDR3 protein: CSPGMYSEAFF

J gene: TRBJ2-3
V gene: TRBV5-1
D gene: NA
clone size: NA
CDR3 DNA: TGCGCCAGCAGCTTGGCTGCAGATACGCAGTATTTT
CDR3 protein: CASSLAADTQYF

J gene: TRBJ1-2
V gene: TRBV4-1
D gene: NA
clone size: NA
CDR3 DNA: TGCGCCAGCACCCCGTGGCAGGGAAACTATGGCTACACCTTC
CDR3 protein: CASTPWQGNYGYTF

J gene: TRBJ2-2
V gene: TRBV9
D gene: NA
clone size: NA
CDR3 DNA: TGTGCCAGCAGAGAAGACAGCAACACCGGGGAGCTGTTTTTT
CDR3 protein: CASREDSNTGELFF

J gene: TRBJ1-1
V gene: TRBV23-1
D gene: NA
clone size: NA
CDR3 DNA: TGCGCCAGGGAAAGGGGAAGCCGCTTGACTGAAGCTTTCTTT
CDR3 protein: CARERGSRLTEAFF

J gene: TRBJ2-2
V gene: TRBV27
D gene: TRBD1
clone size: once
CDR3 DNA: TGTGCCAGCAGTTTAATACAGGGGGCGCGAGGGGAGCTGTTTTTT
CDR3 protein: CASSLIQGARGELFF

J gene: TRBJ2-5
V gene: TRBV18
D gene: NA
clone size: NA
CDR3 DNA: TGTGCCAGCTCACCGCTCTGGAGAGAGACCCAGTACTTC
CDR3 protein: CASSPLWRETQYF

J gene: TRBJ2-7
V gene: TRBV28
D gene: TRBD2
clone size: NA
CDR3 DNA: TGTGCCAGCAGATTCGGGGGGTCCCCCTACGAGCAGTACTTC
CDR3 protein: CASRFGGSPYEQYF

J gene: TRBJ1-2
V gene: TRBV7-2
D gene: NA
clone size: NA
CDR3 DNA: TGTGCCAGCAGCCCGGACACGAACTATGGCTACACCTTC
CDR3 protein: CASSPDTNYGYTF

J gene: TRBJ2-5
V gene: TRBV14
D gene: NA
clone size: NA
CDR3 DNA: TGTGCCAGCAGCCAAGAGCCTGGCGCGGTCGCAGGGGAGACCCAGTACTTC
CDR3 protein: CASSQEPGAVAGETQYF

J gene: TRBJ2-7
V gene: TRBV6-5
D gene: NA
clone size: NA
CDR3 DNA: TGTGCCAGCAGTTACACCCTAGGGGGGAGCTACGAGCAGTACTTC
CDR3 protein: CASSYTLGGSYEQYF

J gene: TRBJ2-2
V gene: TRBV6-5
D gene: NA
clone size: NA
CDR3 DNA: TGTGCCAGCAGTGCCAACAGGGTCACCGGGGAGCTGTTTTTT
CDR3 protein: CASSANRVTGELFF

J gene: TRBJ1-4
V gene: TRBV19
D gene: TRBD1
clone size: NA
CDR3 DNA: TGTGCCAGTAGTAAAGAGGGACAGGGGACTAATGAAAAACTGTTTTTT
CDR3 protein: CASSKEGQGTNEKLFF

J gene: TRBJ2-1
V gene: TRBV9
D gene: TRBD1
clone size: NA
CDR3 DNA: TGTGCCAGCAGCGTAGGACAGGGCTTCGATGAGCAGTTCTTC
CDR3 protein: CASSVGQGFDEQFF

J gene: TRBJ1-1
V gene: TRBV19
D gene: NA
clone size: few
CDR3 DNA: TGTGCCAGTAGCGCCCCGGGGCTGGGGAGGGAAGCTTTCTTT
CDR3 protein: CASSAPGLGREAFF

J gene: TRBJ2-1
V gene: TRBV15
D gene: TRBD2
clone size: NA
CDR3 DNA: TGTGCCACCAGCGGGGGAGTAGCGGGCAATGAGCAGTTCTTC
CDR3 protein: CATSGGVAGNEQFF

J gene: TRBJ1-2
V gene: TRBV6-5
D gene: NA
clone size: NA
CDR3 DNA: TGTGCCAGCAGTGTCATTACGGGACCGCCTGATGGCTACACCTTC
CDR3 protein: CASSVITGPPDGYTF

J gene: TRBJ1-5
V gene: TRBV2
D gene: TRBD1
clone size: NA
CDR3 DNA: TGTGCCAGCAGCCTTTTGTCGGGACAGGGGGCGACCCAGCATTTT
CDR3 protein: CASSLLSGQGATQHF

J gene: TRBJ1-4
V gene: TRBV19
D gene: NA
clone size: NA
CDR3 DNA: TGTGCCAGTAGGACACTTCGACAGGTCGAAAAACTGTTTTTT
CDR3 protein: CASRTLRQVEKLFF

J gene: TRBJ2-3
V gene: TRBV5-4
D gene: NA
clone size: few
CDR3 DNA: TGTGCCAGCAGCTTAGAGTTAGGAGATACGCAGTATTTT
CDR3 protein: CASSLELGDTQYF

J gene: TRBJ1-1
V gene: TRBV4-1
D gene: TRBD1
clone size: NA
CDR3 DNA: TGCGCCAGCAGCCGTCCGGGACAGGGGAACCGGCATGAAGCTTTCTTT
CDR3 protein: CASSRPGQGNRHEAFF

J gene: TRBJ1-4
V gene: TRBV29-1
D gene: NA
clone size: NA
CDR3 DNA: TGCAGCGTTGTAAGCTATGAAAAACTGTTTTTT
CDR3 protein: CSVVSYEKLFF

J gene: TRBJ2-5
V gene: TRBV7-3
D gene: TRBD2
clone size: NA
CDR3 DNA: TGTGCCAGCAGCTTAATAGCGGGGCCGCAAGAGACCCAGTACTTC
CDR3 protein: CASSLIAGPQETQYF

J gene: TRBJ1-2
V gene: TRBV19
D gene: NA
clone size: NA
CDR3 DNA: TGTGCCAGTATCGCGGACAGCCGCGGGGGCTACACCTTC
CDR3 protein: CASIADSRGGYTF

J gene: TRBJ1-1
V gene: TRBV15
D gene: NA
clone size: NA
CDR3 DNA: TGTGCCACCAGCAGAGGTGGGACCCTGAACACTGAAGCTTTCTTT
CDR3 protein: CATSRGGTLNTEAFF

J gene: TRBJ2-7
V gene: TRBV10-2
D gene: NA
clone size: once
CDR3 DNA: TGCGCCAGCAGTGAGAACGCTGACTCCTACGAGCAGTACTTC
CDR3 protein: CASSENADSYEQYF

J gene: TRBJ1-6
V gene: TRBV5-1
D gene: NA
clone size: NA
CDR3 DNA: TGCGCCAGCAGCTTGGAGGCGGGGTCACCCCTCCACTTT
CDR3 protein: CASSLEAGSPLHF

J gene: TRBJ2-5
V gene: TRBV9
D gene: TRBD1
clone size: few
CDR3 DNA: TGTGCCAGCAGCTCAAAGGACAGGTTTGAGGCCCAGTACTTC
CDR3 protein: CASSSKDRFEAQYF

J gene: TRBJ1-1
V gene: TRBV7-2
D gene: NA
clone size: NA
CDR3 DNA: TGTGCCAGCAGCTTAGTAGGACCGAACACTGAAGCTTTCTTT
CDR3 protein: CASSLVGPNTEAFF

J gene: TRBJ1-1
V gene: TRBV6-6
D gene: NA
clone size: NA
CDR3 DNA: TGTGCCAGCAGTTACTCGAATCTAGGGAACACTGAAGCTTTCTTT
CDR3 protein: CASSYSNLGNTEAFF

J gene: TRBJ1-4
V gene: TRBV11-2
D gene: NA
clone size: NA
CDR3 DNA: TGTGCCAGCAGCTTAGAGGGGACACCTAATGAAAAACTGTTTTTT
CDR3 protein: CASSLEGTPNEKLFF

J gene: TRBJ2-7
V gene: TRBV28
D gene: NA
clone size: NA
CDR3 DNA: TGTGCCAGCGGGGGAATAGCCACCTACGAGCAGTACTTC
CDR3 protein: CASGGIATYEQYF

J gene: TRBJ1-1
V gene: TRBV7-2
D gene: NA
clone size: NA
CDR3 DNA: TGTGCCAGCAGCGCCTCGGTCACTGAAGCTTTCTTT
CDR3 protein: CASSASVTEAFF

J gene: TRBJ1-6
V gene: TRBV5-6
D gene: NA
clone size: once
CDR3 DNA: TGTGCCAGCAGCTTAGGAGAAAGAAATTCACCCCTCCACTTT
CDR3 protein: CASSLGERNSPLHF

J gene: TRBJ1-3
V gene: TRBV7-3
D gene: NA
clone size: NA
CDR3 DNA: TGTGCCAGCAGCCACCCTGGAAACACCATATATTTT
CDR3 protein: CASSHPGNTIYF

J gene: TRBJ1-2
V gene: TRBV15
D gene: NA
clone size: NA
CDR3 DNA: TGTGCCACCACCCGGGACATCCATAACTATGGCTACACCTTC
CDR3 protein: CATTRDIHNYGYTF